The clone carrying this T cell receptor beta chain was seen a single time. The protocol was immunoSEQ multiplex PCR, while the TCRdb copy is restricted to in-frame clones and leaves out a portion. The sample records a few hundred thousand clones, approximately 92% being singletons. This sample was included in a study of control samples from healthy donors and cancer patients. The CDR3 sequence is 13 residues long. Trimming stripped 7 bases from V and 3 bases from J, with 15 bases between. Germline V gene sequence: CDR1 SQVTM, CDR2 ANQGSEA. Sequenced sample: PBMCs. This sequence originates from a man aged 35-49 years with head and neck cancer. V and J are TRBV29-1 and TRBJ1-1; a possible D gene is TRBD1 (5 bases). The CDR3 DNA sequence: TGCAGCGCGTCGACAGCCCGAGACACTGAAGCTTTCTTT. Its protein is CSASTARDTEAFF.